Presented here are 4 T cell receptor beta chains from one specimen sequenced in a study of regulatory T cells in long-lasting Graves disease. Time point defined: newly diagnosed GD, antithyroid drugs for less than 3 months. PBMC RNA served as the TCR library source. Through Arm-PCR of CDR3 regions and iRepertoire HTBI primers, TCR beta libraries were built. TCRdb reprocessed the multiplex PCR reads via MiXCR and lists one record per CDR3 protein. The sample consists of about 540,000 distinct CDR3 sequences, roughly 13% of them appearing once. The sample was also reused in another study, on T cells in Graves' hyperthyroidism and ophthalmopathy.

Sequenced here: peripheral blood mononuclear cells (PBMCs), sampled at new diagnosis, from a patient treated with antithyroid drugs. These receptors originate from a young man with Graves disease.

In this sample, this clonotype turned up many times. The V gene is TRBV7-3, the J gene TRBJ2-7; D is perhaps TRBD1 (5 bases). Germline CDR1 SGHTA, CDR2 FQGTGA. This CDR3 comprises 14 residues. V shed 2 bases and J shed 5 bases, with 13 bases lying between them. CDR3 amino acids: CASSLQGFDDEQYF. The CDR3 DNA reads TGTGCCAGCAGCTTACAGGGTTTCGACGACGAGCAGTACTTC.

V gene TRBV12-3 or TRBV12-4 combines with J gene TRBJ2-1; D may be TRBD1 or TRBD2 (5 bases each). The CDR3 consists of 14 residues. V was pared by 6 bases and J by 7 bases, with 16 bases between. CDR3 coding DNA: TGTGCCAGCAGGAAAGCGAGGGGCGGGAATGAGCAGTTCTTC. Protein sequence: CASRKARGGNEQFF.

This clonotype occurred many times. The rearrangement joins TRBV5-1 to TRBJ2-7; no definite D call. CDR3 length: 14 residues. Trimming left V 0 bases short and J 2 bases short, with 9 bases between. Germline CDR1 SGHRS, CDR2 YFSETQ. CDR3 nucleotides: TGCGCCAGCAGCTTGGCCCGTGGTGCCTACGAGCAGTACTTC. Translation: CASSLARGAYEQYF.

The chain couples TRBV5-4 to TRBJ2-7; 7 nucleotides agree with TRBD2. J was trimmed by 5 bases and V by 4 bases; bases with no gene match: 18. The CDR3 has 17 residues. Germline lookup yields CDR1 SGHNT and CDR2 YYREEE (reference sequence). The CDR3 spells CASSDGVKGRAVHEQYF. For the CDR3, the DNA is TGTGCCAGCAGCGACGGGGTCAAAGGGAGGGCCGTCCACGAGCAGTACTTC.